The clone carrying this T cell receptor beta chain was picked up one time. The antigen remains undetermined. This sample stems from a study of T cell repertoires in ileal Crohn's disease. Study in general: About half received postoperative treatment, about a dozen with thiopurines and roughly 20 anti-TNF.

Findings and caveats of the study: All patients with clonality above 26.8% had endoscopic recurrence.

TCRdb keeps only in-frame clones here, not all; method: immunoSEQ multiplex PCR. The sample gives 15,000 to 20,000 clones, just over 85% of which show up once; less than 7% is in the top ten. The CDR3 extends over 14 amino acids. The V and J ends lost 5 bases and 5 bases, in that order; junction bases with no gene match: 10. The germline CDR1 and CDR2 sequences are SQVTM and ANQGSEA. Sample: ileal tissue. The J gene is TRBJ1-1, the V gene TRBV29-1, with 8 bases matching TRBD1. This TCR came from an adult with Crohn's disease. The CDR3 nucleotides are TGCAGCGTTAGACCCCAACAGGGGGGAACTGAAGCTTTCTTT. Translation gives CSVRPQQGGTEAFF. Together with reference TRBV29-1 and TRBJ1-1, the CDR3 gives the full variable domain: SAVISQKPSRDICQRGTSLTIQCQVDSQVTMMFWYRQQPGQSLTLIATANQGSEATYESGFVIDKFPISRPNLTFSTLTVSNMSPEDSSIYLCSVRPQQGGTEAFFGQGTRLTVV.